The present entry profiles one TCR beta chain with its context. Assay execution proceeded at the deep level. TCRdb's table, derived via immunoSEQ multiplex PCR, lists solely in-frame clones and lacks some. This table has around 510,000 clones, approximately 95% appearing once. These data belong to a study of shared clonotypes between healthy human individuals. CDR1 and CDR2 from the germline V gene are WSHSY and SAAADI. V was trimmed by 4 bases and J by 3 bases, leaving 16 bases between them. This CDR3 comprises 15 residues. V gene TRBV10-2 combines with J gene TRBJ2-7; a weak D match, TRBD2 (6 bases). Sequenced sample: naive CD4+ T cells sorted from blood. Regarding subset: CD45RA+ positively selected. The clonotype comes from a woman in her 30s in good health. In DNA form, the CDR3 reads TGCGCCAGCAGTGTGGCGCCCGGGAGAAGCTACGAGCAGTACTTC. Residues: CASSVAPGRSYEQYF.